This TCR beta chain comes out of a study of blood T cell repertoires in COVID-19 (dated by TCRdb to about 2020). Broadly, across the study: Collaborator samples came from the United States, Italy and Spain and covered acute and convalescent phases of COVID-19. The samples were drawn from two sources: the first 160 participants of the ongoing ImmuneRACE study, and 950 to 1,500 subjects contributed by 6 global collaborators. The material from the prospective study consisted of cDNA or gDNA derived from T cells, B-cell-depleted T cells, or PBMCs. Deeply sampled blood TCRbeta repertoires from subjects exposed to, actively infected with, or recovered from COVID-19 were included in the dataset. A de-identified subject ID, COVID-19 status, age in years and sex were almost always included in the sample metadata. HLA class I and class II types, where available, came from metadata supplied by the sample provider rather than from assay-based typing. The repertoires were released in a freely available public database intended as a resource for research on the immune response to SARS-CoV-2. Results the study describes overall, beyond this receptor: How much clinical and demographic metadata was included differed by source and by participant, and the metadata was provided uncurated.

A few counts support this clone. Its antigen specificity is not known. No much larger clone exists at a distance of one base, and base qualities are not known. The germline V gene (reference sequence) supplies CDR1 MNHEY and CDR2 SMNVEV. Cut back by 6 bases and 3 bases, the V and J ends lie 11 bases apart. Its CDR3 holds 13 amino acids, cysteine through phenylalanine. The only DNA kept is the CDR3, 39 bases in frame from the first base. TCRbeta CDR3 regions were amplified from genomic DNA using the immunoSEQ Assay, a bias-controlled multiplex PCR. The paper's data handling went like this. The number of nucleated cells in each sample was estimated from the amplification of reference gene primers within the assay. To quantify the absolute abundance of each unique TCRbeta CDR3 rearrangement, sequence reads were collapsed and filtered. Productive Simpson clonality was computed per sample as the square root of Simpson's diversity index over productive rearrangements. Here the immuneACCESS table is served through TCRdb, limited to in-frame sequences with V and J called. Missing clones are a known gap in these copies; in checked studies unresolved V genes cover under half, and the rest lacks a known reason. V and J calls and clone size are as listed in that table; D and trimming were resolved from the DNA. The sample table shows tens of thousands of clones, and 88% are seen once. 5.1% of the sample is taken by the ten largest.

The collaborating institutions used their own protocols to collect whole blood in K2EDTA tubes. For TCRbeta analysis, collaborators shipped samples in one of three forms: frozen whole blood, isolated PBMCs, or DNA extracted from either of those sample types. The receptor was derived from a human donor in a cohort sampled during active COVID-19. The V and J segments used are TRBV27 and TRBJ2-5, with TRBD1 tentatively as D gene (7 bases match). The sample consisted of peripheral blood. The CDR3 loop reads CASREGQKETQYF. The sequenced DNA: TGTGCCAGCAGGGAGGGACAGAAAGAGACCCAGTACTTC.